These 27 T cell receptor beta chains were all obtained from the same sample, sequenced in a study of T cells after yellow fever vaccination. From the 5' RACE reads, TCRdb called clonotypes with MiXCR, one entry per CDR3 protein. The sample lists a few hundred thousand distinct CDR3 sequences, roughly 7.5% seen once, with 17% in the top ten. The material sequenced was PBMCs, taken roughly 46 days after the first yellow fever vaccination. The receptors originated from a young man who received the YFV17D yellow fever vaccine.

The rearrangement joins TRBV24-1 to TRBJ2-2; the match to TRBD2 covers 9 bases. Germline assignment: CDR1 KGHDR and CDR2 SFDVKD. Unmatched junction bases numbered 13, after V lost 4 bases and J lost 5 bases. The CDR3 has 18 residues. CDR3 residues: CATSDPGPTSGATGELFF. In DNA, the CDR3 is TGTGCCACCAGTGACCCTGGACCGACTAGCGGTGCTACCGGGGAGCTGTTTTTT.

This rearrangement joins TRBV18 to TRBJ2-1; weak D call: TRBD2 (5 bases). The length of the CDR3 is 13 residues. V was cut by 5 bases and J by 5 bases, with 10 bases left in between. The germline CDR1 and CDR2 sequences are KGHSH and LQKENI. The CDR3 region is CASSNGRDNEQFF. In DNA, the CDR3 is TGTGCCAGCTCAAACGGGCGGGACAATGAGCAGTTCTTC.

V usage is TRBV10-3 and J usage is TRBJ2-1; the match to TRBD2 covers 11 bases. Germline assignment: CDR1 ENHRY and CDR2 SYGVKD. V trimming: 7 bases; J trimming: 1 base; junction bases outside the gene matches: 12. CDR3 size: 18 residues. Here the CDR3 reads CAIKGPSGGRLSYNEQFF. CDR3 nucleotide sequence: TGTGCCATCAAGGGCCCTAGCGGGGGGCGACTTTCCTACAATGAGCAGTTCTTC.

This clonotype appeared a few times. The chain employs TRBV15 and TRBJ2-3; 8 nucleotides line up with TRBD2. The CDR3 has 15 amino acids. CDR1 LNHNV and CDR2 YYDKDF come from the germline V gene (reference sequence). V lost 5 bases and J lost 6; bases outside the gene matches: 10. CDR3: CATSSAGTRGDTQYF. The DNA for the CDR3 is TGTGCCACCAGCTCCGCCGGGACTAGAGGGGATACGCAGTATTTT.

This clonotype was detected a few times. The rearrangement links TRBV6-2 or TRBV6-3 to TRBJ2-5, with a weak D call TRBD1 (5 bases). Deletions cut 2 bases from V and 5 bases from J, with 12 bases between. Germline-derived CDR1 and CDR2 are MNHEY and SVGEGT. The CDR3 contains 14 residues. The CDR3 spells CASSYVTRAETQYF. The CDR3 bases are TGTGCCAGCAGTTACGTCACCAGGGCGGAGACCCAGTACTTC.

This clonotype was observed a handful of times. The CDR3, as DNA: TGCAGTGCTAGGCGCCCCGGGACAGGGTTAGGGGAGCAGTTCTTC. It specifies CSARRPGTGLGEQFF. The chain combines TRBV20-1 with TRBJ2-1; 9 bases map to TRBD1. CDR1 and CDR2 from the germline V gene are DFQATT and SNEGSKA (reference sequence). With 3 bases clipped from V and 10 bases from J, the junction kept 13 bases outside the gene matches. CDR3 length equals 15 residues.

Note on this clonotype: This may arise from a read error, as a much more abundant clone is one base away. The V gene is TRBV3-1, the J gene TRBJ2-7; TRBD2 matches at 13 bases. Per germline, CDR1 LGHDT and CDR2 YNNKEL (reference sequence). This CDR3 is 15 amino acids long. This chain's CDR3 is CASTQGTSGAYEQYF. The CDR3 DNA reads TGTGCCAGCACCCAAGGGACTAGCGGGGCTTACGAGCAGTACTTC.

This chain links TRBV7-2 with TRBJ2-2; TRBD1 is a possible D gene (6 bases). In germline, CDR1 is SGHTA, CDR2 FQGNSA. CDR3 length: 15 residues. V was trimmed by 2 bases and J by 1 base, leaving 8 bases between them. In nucleotides, the CDR3 is TGTGCCAGCAGCTTACAGGGACAGAACACCGGGGAGCTGTTTTTT. Its translation: CASSLQGQNTGELFF. Together with reference TRBV7-2 and TRBJ2-2, the CDR3 gives the full variable domain: GAGVSQSPSNKVTEKGKDVELRCDPISGHTALYWYRQSLGQGLEFLIYFQGNSAPDKSGLPSDRFSAERTGGSVSTLTIQRTQQEDSAVYLCASSLQGQNTGELFFGEGSRLTVL.

This clonotype was picked up a small number of times. The chain recombines TRBV9 with TRBJ2-2, with D unclear. Germline V lookup: CDR1 SGDLS, CDR2 YYNGEE. V lost 0 bases, J lost 5 bases, and 8 bases lay in between. This CDR3 is 14 amino acids long. This CDR3 is CASSVATVTGELFF. The CDR3 DNA follows: TGTGCCAGCAGCGTAGCGACCGTAACCGGGGAGCTGTTTTTT.

V gene TRBV7-2 combines with J gene TRBJ1-5, with TRBD1 as a possible D gene (6 bases). Germline values: CDR1 SGHTA, CDR2 FQGNSA. Trimming took off 1 base at V and 4 bases at J, with 8 bases between the two ends. The CDR3 covers 14 residues. DNA of the CDR3: TGTGCCAGCAGCTTAGAAACAGGGAATCAGCCCCAGCATTTT. This sequence encodes CASSLETGNQPQHF.

This clonotype was counted many times. The chain links TRBV12-3 or TRBV12-4 to TRBJ2-7; D is uncertain. This CDR3 is built from 13 residues. V was cut by 6 bases and J by 0 bases, with 9 bases left in between. The CDR3 is CASSLASSYEQYF. The CDR3 bases are TGTGCCAGCAGCCTCGCGTCCTCCTACGAGCAGTACTTC.

This clonotype has just a few counts. V usage is TRBV4-1 and J usage is TRBJ1-1; D unresolved. V shed 0 bases and J shed 3 bases, with 23 bases lying between them. The CDR3 length is 19 residues. The germline V gene encodes CDR1 MGHRA and CDR2 YSYEKL. CDR3 bases: TGCGCCAGCAGCCAAGATGTGAGGCGTTCCTTGAATGTCGACACTGAAGCTTTCTTT. Its protein is CASSQDVRRSLNVDTEAFF.

The chain joins TRBV15 to TRBJ2-1; D is unresolved. This CDR3 is 15 amino acids long. The germline V gene has CDR1 LNHNV and CDR2 YYDKDF (reference sequence). The V and J ends lost 6 bases and 0 bases respectively, with 12 bases between them. The CDR3 spells CATRGDLSSYNEQFF. The CDR3 DNA reads TGTGCCACCAGGGGCGACTTAAGCTCCTACAATGAGCAGTTCTTC.

The J gene is TRBJ2-7, the V gene TRBV9; TRBD2 aligns across 15 bases. The germline V gene encodes CDR1 SGDLS and CDR2 YYNGEE. The J segment lost 3 bases and the V segment lost 3 bases, leaving 4 bases of the junction unmatched. The CDR3 is made up of 16 amino acids. This CDR3 is CASSAGLAGGFYEQYV. For the CDR3, the DNA is TGTGCCAGCAGCGCGGGACTAGCGGGGGGATTCTACGAGCAGTACGTC.

There are a few counts of this clonotype. The V and J genes are TRBV4-1 and TRBJ1-2, with no clear D. CDR1 and CDR2 (germline): MGHRA, YSYEKL. V shed 4 bases and J shed 8 bases, with 20 bases lying between them. This CDR3 is built from 15 residues. CDR3 region: CASSPVGRRPRGYTF. For the CDR3, the DNA is TGCGCCAGCAGCCCTGTCGGACGACGGCCCCGGGGCTACACCTTC.

The sample holds a few counts of this clonotype. The V call is TRBV5-1, the J call TRBJ1-1; the D is unclear. In germline, CDR1 is SGHRS, CDR2 YFSETQ. V dropped 5 bases and J dropped 3 bases, with 17 bases sitting between them. The CDR3 covers 15 residues. The CDR3 sequence: CASSSPATGYTEAFF. The DNA of the CDR3 is TGCGCCAGCAGTTCACCGGCGACGGGGTACACTGAAGCTTTCTTT.

This clonotype was recorded many times. The V call is TRBV12-5, the J call TRBJ1-2, with TRBD1 matching over 9 bases. The length of the CDR3 is 13 residues. Per the germline V gene, CDR1 is LGHNT and CDR2 is FRNRAP. The junction had 7 bases not matched to a gene; V was cut back by 6 bases and J by 8 bases. The CDR3 DNA reads as TGTGCTAGTGGATCCGGGACAGGGTGGGGCTACACCTTC. Its protein product is CASGSGTGWGYTF.

The chain couples TRBV6-1 to TRBJ1-5, with D possibly TRBD1 on 5 matching bases. The germline CDR1 and CDR2 sequences are MNHNS and SASEGT. V lost 11 bases, J lost 0 bases, and 14 bases lay in between. This CDR3 is built from 14 residues. The CDR3 reads CAATVGGSNQPQHF. CDR3 DNA: TGTGCCGCCACCGTTGGGGGTAGCAATCAGCCCCAGCATTTT.

This clonotype was observed many times. This sequence joins TRBV7-2 and TRBJ2-5; tentatively, D is TRBD1 (5 bases). The CDR3 runs 12 residues. Germline CDR1 SGHTA, CDR2 FQGNSA. V lost 6 bases, J lost 5 bases, and 10 bases lay in between. For the CDR3, the DNA is TGTGCCAGCAGGGGAAGGGGTGAGACCCAGTACTTC. This sequence encodes CASRGRGETQYF.

For the CDR3, the DNA is TGTGCCAGCAGCTTGTTTGGGCCTTATAATTCACCCCTCCACTTT. Protein sequence: CASSLFGPYNSPLHF. V gene TRBV5-4 combines with J gene TRBJ1-6; D unclear. Germline CDR1 SGHNT, CDR2 YYREEE (reference sequence). CDR3 length: 15 amino acids. V was trimmed by 1 base and J by 4 bases, leaving 9 bases between them.

This clonotype was observed many times. J is TRBJ1-1 and V is TRBV7-2; D may be TRBD1 (5 bases). The germline V gene has CDR1 SGHTA and CDR2 FQGNSA. This CDR3 region has 16 residues. Deletions cut 4 bases from V and 4 bases from J, with 19 bases between. The CDR3 DNA follows: TGTGCCAGCAGCTATGACGGACGGGGGAGCGGCACTGAAGCTTTCTTT. This translates into CASSYDGRGSGTEAFF.

This clonotype was seen a single time. This rearrangement joins TRBV2 to TRBJ2-2; TRBD2 is a possible D gene (6 bases). Deletions cut 7 bases from V and 3 bases from J, with 12 bases between. This CDR3 is built from 14 residues. CDR1 is SNHLY and CDR2 is FYNNEI in the germline V gene. The CDR3 DNA follows: TGTGCCAGCATCACGGGGGATTACACCGGGGAGCTGTTTTTT. Translation: CASITGDYTGELFF.

The chain carries TRBV5-6 and TRBJ2-7, with 7 bases lining up with TRBD2. Germline V gene lookup returns CDR1 SGHDT and CDR2 YYEEEE. The V gene end was trimmed by 4 bases and the J gene end by 5 bases; junction bases not matched to a gene: 3. The CDR3 consists of 12 residues. The CDR3 is CASSLLADEQYV. The CDR3 nucleotides read TGTGCCAGCAGCCTCCTAGCGGACGAGCAGTACGTC.

The V call is TRBV6-1, the J call TRBJ2-5, with D uncertain. Trimming removed 0 bases from V and 5 bases from J, with 7 bases in between. The CDR3 contains 13 residues. Germline values: CDR1 MNHNS, CDR2 SASEGT. CDR3 sequence: CASSEAVLETQYF. CDR3 DNA: TGTGCCAGCAGTGAAGCGGTGCTGGAGACCCAGTACTTC.

The chain joins TRBV20-1 to TRBJ2-7; a weak D match, TRBD1 (5 bases). The CDR3 extends over 14 amino acids. The ends were cut back, 3 bases at V and 3 bases at J, with 15 bases in the middle. The germline CDR1 and CDR2 sequences are DFQATT and SNEGSKA (reference sequence). This CDR3 reads CSARSQQGRYEQYF. Written as DNA, the CDR3 is TGCAGTGCTAGGAGCCAGCAGGGTCGCTACGAGCAGTACTTC.

The chain carries TRBV12-3 or TRBV12-4 and TRBJ1-5; D gene unclear. V lost 5 bases, J lost 7 bases, and 15 bases lay in between. The CDR3 has 14 amino acids. CDR3 amino acids: CASSTGLFGQPQHF. The CDR3 DNA reads as TGTGCCAGCAGTACCGGACTTTTTGGGCAGCCCCAGCATTTT.

This clonotype has more than one count but fewer than ten. V usage is TRBV7-2 and J usage is TRBJ2-7; a possible D gene is TRBD1 (5 bases). CDR3 length: 13 residues. The V gene's germline CDR1 is SGHTA and CDR2 FQGNSA. The V and J ends lost 11 bases and 5 bases respectively, with 19 bases between them. CDR3 DNA sequence: TGTGCCGGGGCTGTGGGAAAGGGCCACGAGCAGTACTTC. It translates to CAGAVGKGHEQYF.